This note documents a single T cell receptor (beta chain) sequence. The antigen is undetermined. Clones were sequenced by immunoSEQ multiplex PCR, and TCRdb holds only the in-frame ones, with some missing. The sample comprises 110,000 to 150,000 clones, more than 70% of which are singletons, and 3% to 4% rests with the top ten. These data originate in a study of T cell responses to AZD1222 COVID-19 vaccine. The germline V gene encodes CDR1 LNHNV and CDR2 YYDKDF (reference sequence). The CDR3 is made up of 13 amino acids. The V gene end was trimmed by 0 bases and the J gene end by 17 bases; junction bases not matched to a gene: 9. Findings and limits, study-wide: Repertoires were sampled only after the peak T cell response. Within unmutated variant regions lay the reported targets of nearly half of spike-specific TCRs. Most donors were white British and more were female, and clonal diversity was possibly underestimated.

Second doses that came at about 4 or about 12 weeks were put together. This TCR was sampled from an adult who received the AZD1222 COVID-19 vaccine. The rearrangement uses TRBV15 and TRBJ1-4, with TRBD1 matching 7 bases. The specimen was peripheral blood, collected 28 days after the second AZD1222 dose. The CDR3 nucleotides read TGTGCCACCAGCAGAGATCCCGGGACAGATACCTTTTTT. Translating gives CATSRDPGTDTFF. The entire variable domain, with the rest obtained from reference TRBV15 and TRBJ1-4, is as follows: DAMVIQNPRYQVTQFGKPVTLSCSQTLNHNVMYWYQQKSSQAPKLLFHYYDKDFNNEADTPDNFQSRRPNTSFCFLDIRSPGLGDTAMYLCATSRDPGTDTFFGSGTQLSVL.